One and the same sample provided the 14 T cell receptor beta chains below, sequenced in a study of human T cells and chemical hapten exposure. The sample's time point: patch test 1, 2 weeks after DPC sensitization. Documented treatment: therapeutic diphenylcyclopropenone sensitization with weekly scalp DPC. TCRdb fed the RACE reads into MiXCR, producing one record per CDR3 protein. The table shows tens of thousands of distinct CDR3 sequences, with around 9.3% occurring only once. Specimen: whole blood, collected in connection with sensitization to the hapten diphenylcyclopropenone (DPC). These receptor sequences come from a middle-aged woman with alopecia areata. Some clones in this sample may be carry-over from other donors' samples.

This clonotype was detected only a few times. The CDR3 here is CASSVGTSGVYNEQFF. Here the CDR3 DNA reads TGTGCCAGTAGTGTCGGGACTAGCGGGGTATACAATGAGCAGTTCTTC. This chain uses TRBV19 with TRBJ2-1, with TRBD2 matching 13 bases. V lost 5 bases to trimming and J lost 4 bases; unmatched junction nucleotides: 5. This CDR3 is 16 amino acids long. Germline V CDR1 and CDR2: LNHDA, SQIVND (reference sequence).

This clonotype was seen a handful of times. The rearrangement uses TRBV5-8 and TRBJ2-1; D ambiguous. This CDR3 is built from 14 residues. The ends were cut back, 4 bases at V and 3 bases at J, with 11 bases in the middle. CDR1 is SGHTS, CDR2 YDEGEE, per germline. The CDR3 region has the DNA TGTGCCAGCAGCGGGTACCTGTTCTACAATGAGCAGTTCTTC. Its translation: CASSGYLFYNEQFF. The full variable domain, in which reference TRBV5-8 and TRBJ2-1 provide the parts outside the CDR3, is EAGVTQSPTHLIKTRGQQATLRCSPISGHTSVYWYQQALGLGLQFLLWYDEGEERNRGNFPPRFSGRQFPNYSSELNVNALELEDSALYLCASSGYLFYNEQFFGPGTRLTVL.

The chain employs TRBV7-2 and TRBJ1-5, with D possibly TRBD1 on 5 matching bases. The CDR3 covers 13 residues. Trimming took off 0 bases at V and 6 bases at J, with 6 bases between the two ends. Germline CDR1 is SGHTA and CDR2 is FQGNSA. The CDR3 protein is CASSLARAQPQHF. The CDR3, as DNA: TGTGCCAGCAGCTTAGCCAGGGCTCAGCCCCAGCATTTT.

This clonotype has at least ten counts. For the CDR3, the DNA is TGTGCCAACACGGGGGATGCGTACCTGGATAATTCACCCCTCCACTTT. This gives the protein CANTGDAYLDNSPLHF. This chain joins TRBV2 and TRBJ1-6; a weak D match, TRBD1 (5 bases). The germline V and J ends were trimmed by 10 bases and 5 bases, with 21 bases remaining between them. Germline CDR1 is SNHLY and CDR2 is FYNNEI. The CDR3 loop spans 16 amino acids. Full variable domain (missing parts from reference TRBV2 and TRBJ1-6): EPEVTQTPSHQVTQMGQEVILRCVPISNHLYFYWYRQILGQKVEFLVSFYNNEISEKSEIFDDQFSVERPDGSNFTLKIRSTKLEDSAMYFCANTGDAYLDNSPLHFGNGTRLTVT.

This clonotype was detected only a few times. The V and J genes are TRBV29-1 and TRBJ1-3; no reliable D call. CDR1 SQVTM and CDR2 ANQGSEA come from the germline V gene. V was pared by 7 bases and J by 3 bases, with 16 bases between. CDR3 size: 14 residues. The CDR3 DNA sequence: TGCAGCGCCCTAAGCAGGACCGATGGAAACACCATATATTTT. Translation gives CSALSRTDGNTIYF.

CDR3 coding DNA: TGCGCCAGCAGCTTCCCGAGCTCCTACAATGAGCAGTTCTTC. Residues: CASSFPSSYNEQFF. The chain couples TRBV5-1 to TRBJ2-1; D is unclear. Deletions cut 2 bases from V and 0 bases from J, with 6 bases between. Germline CDR1 reads SGHRS; CDR2 reads YFSETQ. This CDR3 contains 14 residues.

This rearrangement joins TRBV28 to TRBJ1-1; D gene unclear. Germline lookup yields CDR1 MDHEN and CDR2 SYDVKM. CDR3 length equals 12 residues. V was trimmed by 1 base and J by 3 bases, leaving 3 bases between them. The CDR3 loop is CASSLYYTEAFF. CDR3 coding DNA: TGTGCCAGCAGTTTATACTACACTGAAGCTTTCTTT.

This clonotype was counted ten times or more. The V gene is TRBV12-3 or TRBV12-4, the J gene TRBJ1-2; 8 bases are a match to TRBD1. The CDR3 runs 16 residues. J was trimmed by 4 bases and V by 5 bases; bases with no gene match: 12. CDR3 sequence: CASSPTTGGKFYGYTF. CDR3 coding DNA: TGTGCCAGCAGTCCTACTACAGGGGGGAAATTCTATGGCTACACCTTC.

This clonotype was counted only a few times. The V and J genes are TRBV5-6 and TRBJ1-1; D is undetermined. Trimming shortened V by 0 bases and J by 0 bases, and 6 bases separated the two germline ends. The CDR3 is 14 amino acids. Germline V gene data show CDR1 as SGHDT and CDR2 as YYEEEE. CDR3 sequence (DNA): TGTGCCAGCAGCTTGGTAGGTGTGAACACTGAAGCTTTCTTT. Translating gives CASSLVGVNTEAFF.

The chain combines TRBV3-1 with TRBJ2-3; TRBD2 might be the D (5 bases). The germline gives CDR1 LGHDT, CDR2 YNNKEL (reference sequence). The germline V and J ends were trimmed by 4 bases and 2 bases, with 16 bases remaining between them. This CDR3 comprises 16 residues. The CDR3: CASSPPRGSFTDTQYF. CDR3 DNA: TGTGCCAGCAGCCCCCCGAGAGGGAGCTTCACAGATACGCAGTATTTT.

The chain combines TRBV7-6 with TRBJ1-1; unclear D gene. Germline CDR1 is SGHVS and CDR2 is FNYEAQ. V was shortened by 2 bases and J by 4 bases, with 5 bases between the two germline ends. The CDR3 runs 12 residues. CDR3 bases: TGTGCCAGCAGCTTATGGGGCACTGAAGCTTTCTTT. Translated: CASSLWGTEAFF.

This clonotype has just a few counts. This rearrangement joins TRBV5-1 to TRBJ2-1; D is unclear. Trimming removed 0 bases at V and 4 bases at J, with 5 bases between. The CDR3 runs to 13 residues. Germline values: CDR1 SGHRS, CDR2 YFSETQ. The CDR3 nucleotides read TGCGCCAGCAGCTTGGGTAATTACAATGAGCAGTTCTTC. Protein sequence: CASSLGNYNEQFF.

This chain joins TRBV29-1 and TRBJ2-7; perhaps TRBD1 as D (5 bases). The length of the CDR3 is 14 residues. Germline CDR1 and CDR2: SQVTM and ANQGSEA. V lost 6 bases and J lost 7, with 22 bases in between. DNA of the CDR3: TGCAGCGTCCACTCGGACACGCCTTCGAGGGAGCAGTACTTC. Its protein is CSVHSDTPSREQYF.

At least ten counts were recorded for this clonotype. J is TRBJ2-3 and V is TRBV20-1; D is uncertain. The CDR3 covers 12 residues. The germline CDR1 and CDR2 sequences are DFQATT and SNEGSKA (reference sequence). Between the trimmed V and J ends, which lost 1 base and 4 bases, there was a span of 6 bases. CDR3: CSARGVADTQYF. For the CDR3, the DNA is TGCAGTGCTAGAGGTGTCGCAGATACGCAGTATTTT.